This T cell receptor beta chain appears in the sequencing data of a study of graft-versus-host responses after intestinal transplantation (TCRdb year 2021). Regarding the research as a whole: Multivisceral, liver-intestinal, or isolated intestinal transplants were received by the recipients. Bulk TCR-beta CDR3 sequencing was used to track graft-versus-host and host-versus-graft alloreactive T cell clones in the graft, circulation and bone marrow after intestinal transplantation. The cohort enrolled some 25 intestinal transplant recipients including one retransplant, and 3 patients lacking pretransplant specimens were excluded. Samples from three later patients were sequenced in-house on an Illumina MiSeq with MiXCR processing rather than by the commercial service. Alloreactive clones were identified by sequencing pre-transplant mixed lymphocyte reaction products and comparing them with unstimulated pre-transplant donor and recipient T cells. Every recipient was given anti-thymocyte globulin induction, followed by roughly 3 years of maintenance tacrolimus and steroids. Donor T cell macrochimerism was defined as a peak of at least 4% donor T cells among recipient peripheral blood mononuclear cells.

The research as a whole found: The conclusions were limited by the relatively low number and heterogeneity of the intestinal transplant patients. Patients with donor T cell macrochimerism had high GvH to HvG T cell clonal ratios in their allografts. Peak levels of circulating GvH clones were associated with declines in HvG clones early after transplant. GvH clones were detected in recipient bone marrow, and some appeared earlier in ileal mucosa or blood, consistent with an intestinal mucosal origin.

Library generation was performed with the immunoSEQ multiplex PCR assay. For most patients, genomic DNA was isolated with the Qiagen DNeasy Blood and Tissue Kit and sent frozen to Adaptive Biotechnologies for TCR sequencing. For most patients, high-throughput TCR-beta CDR3 sequencing of genomic DNA was performed by Adaptive Biotechnologies. The original pipeline was this. TCR sequencing data for around 19 patients were retrieved from Adaptive's ImmunoSEQ software; a few other patients were processed with MiXCR and VDJtools. To correct CD4 versus CD8 sorting errors, sequences present in both subsets at a frequency ratio below 5:1 were removed. CDR3 nucleotide sequences shared between donor and recipient were removed because their origin could not be assigned. To be classed as alloreactive, a clone needed at least 2-fold expansion over unstimulated cells and a minimum CFSE-low frequency of 0.002% (template counts) or 0.001% (read counts). Clones detected in sequenced pre-transplant spleen, lymph node, or MLR CFSE-low populations of the donor or recipient were defined as mappable. The cumulative frequency of alloreactive clones was calculated as a percentage of all sequences, weighted by copy number. In TCRdb, the immuneACCESS table is reduced to in-frame sequences with V and J assigned. These tables do not hold every clone; where another copy was compared, an unresolved V gene accounts for under half, and the others remain unexplained. V and J calls and clone size come straight from that table; D and trimming were deduced from the DNA. The sample records some 80,000 clones, approximately 90% of which are singletons. In total, the top ten clones hold 7.6% of the sample.

Notes on this clone: Its target antigen remains unknown. Per-nucleotide qualities are absent, and no much larger clonotype sits a single base away.

The time point label corresponds to: cells obtained before transplantation from donor or recipient. CD3+CD4+ and CD3+CD8+ populations were FACS-sorted from unstimulated pre-transplant donor and recipient cells taken from spleen or lymph nodes. The CDR3 sequence holds 14 residues, the cysteine and phenylalanine included. Only the CDR3 portion is preserved as DNA: 42 bases, with reading frame beginning at the first base. The CDR1 and CDR2 encoded by the germline V gene (reference sequence) are MNHNY and SVGAGI. V ends up 6 bases short and J 5 bases short, with an unmatched junction base count of 4. This sequence was found in a human donor who was the organ donor for an intestinal transplant. The V and J segments used are TRBV6-6 and TRBJ2-1, and 10 junction bases match TRBD2. The specimen was unstimulated CD8+ T cells sorted from spleen or lymph node cells, collected before transplant. The DNA is TGTGCCAGCAGGGGACTAGCGTTAAACAATGAGCAGTTCTTC. Its protein reads: CASRGLALNNEQFF.